This TCR beta chain derives from a study of T cell repertoires in cytomegalovirus infection (dated by TCRdb to the late 2010s). General notes on the study: Recently identified HLA-C-restricted CMV epitopes, whose presentation resists viral immunomodulation, were targeted by peptide stimulations together with well-studied HLA-B-restricted epitopes. The HLA type of each donor mattered for the analysis, because public TCR beta signatures pointed to carriage of CMV infection along with the matching HLA type. General study outcomes and caveats: The ex vivo response was dominated by HLA-C-restricted CMV-specific TCR beta clonotypes, and the single most frequent clonotype in two of eight donors was supplied by these HLA-C-restricted clonotypes. In both this cohort and an independent cohort of some 350 donors, the cumulative frequency of public TCR beta family members distinguished carriers of CMV infection plus the relevant HLA type.

There are a few counts of this clonotype. Its antigen has not been determined. No per-base quality is available; no much larger clone lies one base away. In light of the paper, this sample's treatment or condition label describes: in vitro stimulation with specific CMV peptide epitopes to enrich CMV-specific T cells. Sequencing used an Illumina HiSeq 1500. The public reads were run again by TCRdb, first through fastp at Q25 and then through MiXCR, and only productive beta chains were kept. Merged by CDR3 protein, the rows form single entries marked with the most common genes and DNA. The sample records around 360,000 distinct CDR3 sequences, roughly 36% of which are singletons. The ten largest clones represent roughly 14% of the sample. CDR1 and CDR2 are read off the germline V gene (reference sequence) as LNHDA and SQIVND. Between the V and J ends, shortened by 6 bases and 0 bases respectively, the junction contains 9 bases. The CDR3 spans 13 residues, from the cysteine through the phenylalanine. Here the CDR3 DNA is all that survives: 39 bases in frame from base 1.

The chain is assembled from TRBV19 and TRBJ2-7; possibly the D gene is TRBD1, per 6 matching bases. This TCR came from a human donor in good health (CMV status not recorded). Some clones in this sample may be carry-over from other donors' samples. This specimen was cultured PBMCs, taken from culture after CMV antigen stimulation. The CDR3 in this case is CASSRDTSYEQYF. The DNA reads as follows: TGTGCCAGTAGCCGGGACACCTCCTACGAGCAGTACTTC.